This is a list of T cell receptor beta chains from one sample in a study of T cell repertoires in cytomegalovirus infection. Antigen specificity for these receptors is unknown. TCRdb reprocessed the reads with MiXCR, giving one entry per CDR3 protein. The sample includes over 100,000 distinct CDR3 sequences, around 10% of them seen just once. Specimen: PBMCs, sequenced either directly or after in vitro stimulation (not recorded which). These receptors were obtained from a human donor in good health (CMV status not recorded). Some clones in this sample may be carry-over from other donors' samples. CDR3s include the opening cysteine and the closing phenylalanine or tryptophan. The order of the fields is clone size, J gene, V gene, D gene, CDR3 DNA, CDR3 protein. D genes are given only for firm matches. Not every row has a clone size; where given, it reads once, few, many or a size class.

abundance: many
j_gene: TRBJ2-2
v_gene: TRBV7-2
d_gene: -
CDR3nt: TGTGCCAGCAGCCCGCGGCCAGACGGCACCGGGGAGCTGTTTTTT
CDR3aa: CASSPRPDGTGELFF

abundance: many
j_gene: TRBJ1-4
v_gene: TRBV19
d_gene: -
CDR3nt: TGTGCCAGTAGCCGTCTTGAGACCCTTAATGAAAAACTGTTTTTT
CDR3aa: CASSRLETLNEKLFF

abundance: few
j_gene: TRBJ2-7
v_gene: TRBV5-4
d_gene: -
CDR3nt: TGTGCCAGCAGCTTGTTCCAGGGGGGCTCCTACGAGCAGTACTTC
CDR3aa: CASSLFQGGSYEQYF

abundance: many
j_gene: TRBJ2-2
v_gene: TRBV7-2
d_gene: -
CDR3nt: TGTGCCAGCAGCTTAGCTAGCGGCCTCAGAGGCGGGGAGCTGTTTTTT
CDR3aa: CASSLASGLRGGELFF

abundance: few
j_gene: TRBJ2-3
v_gene: TRBV9
d_gene: -
CDR3nt: TGTGCCAGCAGCCTCGGGGATCCTCACACAGATACGCAGTATTTT
CDR3aa: CASSLGDPHTDTQYF

abundance: -
j_gene: TRBJ1-4
v_gene: TRBV15
d_gene: -
CDR3nt: TGTGCCACCAGCAGAGTAAATGAAAAACTGTTTTTT
CDR3aa: CATSRVNEKLFF

abundance: many
j_gene: TRBJ1-5
v_gene: TRBV2
d_gene: -
CDR3nt: TGTGCCAGCACGGGGGCCTATAGCAATCAGCCCCAGCATTTT
CDR3aa: CASTGAYSNQPQHF

abundance: many
j_gene: TRBJ2-2
v_gene: TRBV6-2/TRBV6-3
d_gene: TRBD2
CDR3nt: TGTGCCAGCAGTTTGAGCGGGACGAACACCGGGGAGCTGTTTTTT
CDR3aa: CASSLSGTNTGELFF

abundance: -
j_gene: TRBJ2-1
v_gene: TRBV3-1
d_gene: -
CDR3nt: TGTGCCAGCAGCCAAATCGATGAGCAGTTCTTC
CDR3aa: CASSQIDEQFF

abundance: few
j_gene: TRBJ2-2
v_gene: TRBV10-3
d_gene: -
CDR3nt: TGTGCCATCAGTGAGGGGGCGAACACCGGGGAGCTGTTTTTT
CDR3aa: CAISEGANTGELFF

abundance: once
j_gene: TRBJ2-3
v_gene: TRBV7-2
d_gene: -
CDR3nt: TGTGCCAGCAGCTCCCTGAGCAGTTCGGGAGGCACAGATACGCAGTATTTT
CDR3aa: CASSSLSSSGGTDTQYF

abundance: many
j_gene: TRBJ2-2
v_gene: TRBV10-3
d_gene: TRBD2
CDR3nt: TGTGCCATCACCCCAAGCGGGAGTTCGGGGGAGCTGTTTTTT
CDR3aa: CAITPSGSSGELFF

abundance: few
j_gene: TRBJ2-2
v_gene: TRBV6-2/TRBV6-3
d_gene: -
CDR3nt: TGTGCCAGCAGTTACGTCGGGGGGCCTGGAACCGGGGAGCTGTTTTTT
CDR3aa: CASSYVGGPGTGELFF

abundance: -
j_gene: TRBJ2-1
v_gene: TRBV12-5
d_gene: -
CDR3nt: TGTGCTAGTGGTTTGGTACTTAGGACGCTTCTCAATGAGCAGTTCTTC
CDR3aa: CASGLVLRTLLNEQFF

abundance: -
j_gene: TRBJ2-3
v_gene: TRBV10-3
d_gene: TRBD2
CDR3nt: TGTGCCACGAGACTAGCGGGAAGCACAGATACGCAGTATTTT
CDR3aa: CATRLAGSTDTQYF

abundance: -
j_gene: TRBJ1-1
v_gene: TRBV3-1
d_gene: TRBD1
CDR3nt: TGTGCCAGCAGCCCAACAGGGGTTGAAGCTTTCTTT
CDR3aa: CASSPTGVEAFF

abundance: -
j_gene: TRBJ2-1
v_gene: TRBV19
d_gene: -
CDR3nt: TGTGCCAGTAGTATGCGTCAGGGGCTTTCCTACAATGAGCAGTTCTTC
CDR3aa: CASSMRQGLSYNEQFF

abundance: few
j_gene: TRBJ2-1
v_gene: TRBV6-1
d_gene: TRBD1
CDR3nt: TGTGCCAGCACCCTTGGACAGGGGAAAGATGAGCAGTTCTTC
CDR3aa: CASTLGQGKDEQFF

abundance: -
j_gene: TRBJ1-4
v_gene: TRBV10-3
d_gene: -
CDR3nt: TGTGCCATCAGCGGACATACAGACGGTGAAAAACTGTTTTTT
CDR3aa: CAISGHTDGEKLFF

abundance: -
j_gene: TRBJ1-2
v_gene: TRBV5-6
d_gene: -
CDR3nt: TGTGCCAGCAGGGAAGGAGGGGGGGCGTATGGCTACACCTTC
CDR3aa: CASREGGGAYGYTF

abundance: few
j_gene: TRBJ1-2
v_gene: TRBV28
d_gene: -
CDR3nt: TGTGCCAGCAGTTGGGGTCTATATGGCTACACCTTC
CDR3aa: CASSWGLYGYTF

abundance: many
j_gene: TRBJ2-3
v_gene: TRBV28
d_gene: TRBD2
CDR3nt: TGTGCCAGCAGTCTCACTAGCGGCGGCACAGATACGCAGTATTTT
CDR3aa: CASSLTSGGTDTQYF

abundance: -
j_gene: TRBJ2-5
v_gene: TRBV19
d_gene: TRBD2
CDR3nt: TGTGCCAGCATGGGGACTACCGAAGAGACCCAGTACTTC
CDR3aa: CASMGTTEETQYF

abundance: few
j_gene: TRBJ2-7
v_gene: TRBV27
d_gene: -
CDR3nt: TGTGCCAGCAGGGACGAACTCTACGAGCAGTACTTC
CDR3aa: CASRDELYEQYF

abundance: many
j_gene: TRBJ1-1
v_gene: TRBV7-2
d_gene: -
CDR3nt: TGTGCCAGCAGCTTAGTCGGCAGCAGAAACACTGAAGCTTTCTTT
CDR3aa: CASSLVGSRNTEAFF

abundance: few
j_gene: TRBJ1-1
v_gene: TRBV5-6
d_gene: -
CDR3nt: TGTGCCAGCAGTATTGGGGGGCTCACTGAAGCTTTCTTT
CDR3aa: CASSIGGLTEAFF

abundance: few
j_gene: TRBJ1-2
v_gene: TRBV28
d_gene: -
CDR3nt: TGTGCCAGCAGTTTAAGAGGCAGGGCTGGCTACACCTTC
CDR3aa: CASSLRGRAGYTF

abundance: many
j_gene: TRBJ1-2
v_gene: TRBV7-2
d_gene: -
CDR3nt: TGTGCCAGCAGTTCCGGTCGGGGAGGCTACACCTTC
CDR3aa: CASSSGRGGYTF

abundance: many
j_gene: TRBJ2-2
v_gene: TRBV2
d_gene: TRBD2
CDR3nt: TGTGCCAGCAGGGGACTAGCCCAGAACACCGGGGAGCTGTTTTTT
CDR3aa: CASRGLAQNTGELFF

abundance: many
j_gene: TRBJ2-5
v_gene: TRBV7-2
d_gene: -
CDR3nt: TGTGCCAGCAGCTTCCCCCCTTCCCAAGAGACCCAGTACTTC
CDR3aa: CASSFPPSQETQYF

abundance: -
j_gene: TRBJ2-1
v_gene: TRBV6-2/TRBV6-3
d_gene: -
CDR3nt: TGTGCCAGCAGTGGGCCGGGTACCCAGGTCATATATAACAATGAGCAGTTCTTC
CDR3aa: CASSGPGTQVIYNNEQFF

abundance: -
j_gene: TRBJ2-1
v_gene: TRBV20-1
d_gene: TRBD2
CDR3nt: TGCAGTGCGCCGACTAGCCCCTTGCTGGGTGAGCAGTTCTTC
CDR3aa: CSAPTSPLLGEQFF

abundance: few
j_gene: TRBJ1-3
v_gene: TRBV7-3
d_gene: -
CDR3nt: TGTGCCAGCAGCTTTTCTCATACCCTTGGAAACACCATATATTTT
CDR3aa: CASSFSHTLGNTIYF

abundance: many
j_gene: TRBJ2-5
v_gene: TRBV4-3
d_gene: -
CDR3nt: TGCGCCAGCAGCCAAGTTTTCACAGGAGGAGGCCAAGAGACCCAGTACTTC
CDR3aa: CASSQVFTGGGQETQYF

abundance: many
j_gene: TRBJ1-6
v_gene: TRBV7-2
d_gene: -
CDR3nt: TGTGCCAGCAGCTTGGGCGGGTCTTCACCCCTCCACTTT
CDR3aa: CASSLGGSSPLHF

abundance: many
j_gene: TRBJ2-6
v_gene: TRBV7-3
d_gene: TRBD1
CDR3nt: TGTGCCAGCAGCTTAACCGGGACAGCCTTCTCTGGGGCCAACGTCCTGACTTTC
CDR3aa: CASSLTGTAFSGANVLTF

abundance: many
j_gene: TRBJ2-3
v_gene: TRBV7-2
d_gene: -
CDR3nt: TGTGCCAGCAGCCCTCAGGGAGATACGCAGTATTTT
CDR3aa: CASSPQGDTQYF

abundance: -
j_gene: TRBJ2-2
v_gene: TRBV6-8
d_gene: -
CDR3nt: TGTGCCAGCAGTTACTCCGGAAACACCGGGGAGCTGTTTTTT
CDR3aa: CASSYSGNTGELFF

abundance: many
j_gene: TRBJ2-5
v_gene: TRBV7-2
d_gene: -
CDR3nt: TGTGCCAGCAGCAAGAACCAGGGGCCGGAGACCCAGTACTTC
CDR3aa: CASSKNQGPETQYF

abundance: few
j_gene: TRBJ2-1
v_gene: TRBV19
d_gene: TRBD2
CDR3nt: TGTGCCAGTCTAGCTGCGGGAGAATCCAATGAGCAGTTCTTC
CDR3aa: CASLAAGESNEQFF

abundance: -
j_gene: TRBJ2-1
v_gene: TRBV20-1
d_gene: -
CDR3nt: TGCAGTGCTAGATCCCCTCCAGGCCATGAGCAGTTCTTC
CDR3aa: CSARSPPGHEQFF

abundance: many
j_gene: TRBJ1-3
v_gene: TRBV27
d_gene: TRBD1
CDR3nt: TGTGCCAGCCGTACAGGGGGTGGAAACACCATATATTTT
CDR3aa: CASRTGGGNTIYF

abundance: -
j_gene: TRBJ2-7
v_gene: TRBV27
d_gene: -
CDR3nt: TGTGCCAGCAGTCCCACCAGGGGGGACGAGCAGTACTTC
CDR3aa: CASSPTRGDEQYF

abundance: many
j_gene: TRBJ2-3
v_gene: TRBV7-2
d_gene: -
CDR3nt: TGTGCCAGCAGCCGGACTAGCACAGATACGCAGTATTTT
CDR3aa: CASSRTSTDTQYF

abundance: few
j_gene: TRBJ1-5
v_gene: TRBV6-2/TRBV6-3
d_gene: TRBD1
CDR3nt: TGTGCCAGCAGTTACGGGACAGCCTTCAATCAGCCCCAGCATTTT
CDR3aa: CASSYGTAFNQPQHF

abundance: medium-sized
j_gene: TRBJ2-7
v_gene: TRBV7-9
d_gene: TRBD2
CDR3nt: TGTGCCAGCAGCTCCCGGGACTATGATCCGGGCGAGCAGTACTTC
CDR3aa: CASSSRDYDPGEQYF

abundance: many
j_gene: TRBJ1-1
v_gene: TRBV27
d_gene: -
CDR3nt: TGTGCCAGCAGTTCCTCGTTAGGCACCCGGAGGACTGAAGCTTTCTTT
CDR3aa: CASSSSLGTRRTEAFF

abundance: many
j_gene: TRBJ2-5
v_gene: TRBV12-3/TRBV12-4
d_gene: TRBD2
CDR3nt: TGTGCCAGCGGAGTGGGACTAGCGGGCAAAGAGACCCAGTACTTC
CDR3aa: CASGVGLAGKETQYF

abundance: many
j_gene: TRBJ1-6
v_gene: TRBV28
d_gene: -
CDR3nt: TGTGCCAGCAGTTGGGGTCTAAAGAATTCACCCCTCCACTTT
CDR3aa: CASSWGLKNSPLHF

abundance: -
j_gene: TRBJ1-5
v_gene: TRBV28
d_gene: -
CDR3nt: TGTGCCAACGGGAGGGGACGGAATCAGCCCCAGCATTTT
CDR3aa: CANGRGRNQPQHF

abundance: many
j_gene: TRBJ2-1
v_gene: TRBV7-3
d_gene: TRBD2
CDR3nt: TGTGCCAGCATCACCTTTCCCAGCGGGGAGTACAATGAGCAGTTCTTC
CDR3aa: CASITFPSGEYNEQFF

abundance: many
j_gene: TRBJ1-1
v_gene: TRBV7-2
d_gene: -
CDR3nt: TGTGCCAGCAGCTTAGCCCCCGGGTCACCTGAAGCTTTCTTT
CDR3aa: CASSLAPGSPEAFF

abundance: many
j_gene: TRBJ1-5
v_gene: TRBV7-9
d_gene: TRBD1
CDR3nt: TGTGCCAGCAGCGAACAGGGGGCGAATCAGCCCCAGCATTTT
CDR3aa: CASSEQGANQPQHF

abundance: many
j_gene: TRBJ2-3
v_gene: TRBV7-2
d_gene: TRBD1
CDR3nt: TGTGCCAGCAGCCCGAGACAGGGGACAGATACGCAGTATTTT
CDR3aa: CASSPRQGTDTQYF

abundance: -
j_gene: TRBJ2-2
v_gene: TRBV28
d_gene: TRBD2
CDR3nt: TGTGCCAGCAGTACTAGCGGCTATACGGGGAACACCGGGGAGCTGTTTTTT
CDR3aa: CASSTSGYTGNTGELFF

abundance: -
j_gene: TRBJ2-7
v_gene: TRBV10-3
d_gene: -
CDR3nt: TGTGCCATCCGATCACGGTTAGCGGATTCCTACGAGCAGTACTTC
CDR3aa: CAIRSRLADSYEQYF

abundance: -
j_gene: TRBJ1-2
v_gene: TRBV27
d_gene: TRBD1
CDR3nt: TGTGCCAGCAGTTTAGGACCAACCACAGGGGATGGCTACACCTTC
CDR3aa: CASSLGPTTGDGYTF

abundance: -
j_gene: TRBJ2-5
v_gene: TRBV7-2
d_gene: TRBD1
CDR3nt: TGTGCCAGCAGCTTAGGGGACAGGGGGCAAGAGACCCAGTACTTC
CDR3aa: CASSLGDRGQETQYF